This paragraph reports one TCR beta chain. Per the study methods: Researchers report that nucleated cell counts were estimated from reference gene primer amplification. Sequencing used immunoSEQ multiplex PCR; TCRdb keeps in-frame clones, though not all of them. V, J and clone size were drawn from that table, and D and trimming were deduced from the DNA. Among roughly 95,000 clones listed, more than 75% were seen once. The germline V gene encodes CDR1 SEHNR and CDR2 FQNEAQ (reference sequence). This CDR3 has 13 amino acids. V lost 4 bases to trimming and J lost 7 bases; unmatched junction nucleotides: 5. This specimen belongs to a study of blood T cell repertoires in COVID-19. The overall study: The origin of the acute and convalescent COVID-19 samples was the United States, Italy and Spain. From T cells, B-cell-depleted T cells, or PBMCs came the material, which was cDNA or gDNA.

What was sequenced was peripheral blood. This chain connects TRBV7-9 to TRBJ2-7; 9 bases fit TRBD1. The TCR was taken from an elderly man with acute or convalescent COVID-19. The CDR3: CASSSQGAREQYF. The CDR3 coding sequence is TGTGCCAGCAGCTCACAGGGGGCGCGGGAGCAGTACTTC.